This T cell receptor (beta chain) was identified in a study of shared clonotypes between healthy human individuals. Whole-study findings and limits: Between a handful of donors, naive CD4 clonotypes were shared at a level of around 4.9%.

Genomic DNA (from each subset) was split evenly across several immunoSEQ plates. This table comes from immunoSEQ multiplex PCR, and its TCRdb copy is limited to in-frame clones, with some not included. The data show about 2.3 million clones, 85% to 95% seen once. V lost 5 bases and J lost 4; bases outside the gene matches: 11. CDR3 length: 16 amino acids. Per germline, CDR1 SGHVS and CDR2 FQNEAQ. Concerning this clone: The antigen is unknown.

This clonotype was obtained from a man between 18 and 35 years old in good health. Some clones in this sample may be carry-over from other donors' samples. The chain uses TRBV7-8 and TRBJ1-3, with TRBD1 matching 7 bases. What was sequenced was naive CD4+ T cells from PBMCs. Subset meaning: CD45RA+ positively selected. CDR3 residues: CASSRGRGQIGNTIYF. DNA of the CDR3: TGTGCCAGCAGCCGGGGGAGGGGGCAAATAGGAAACACCATATATTTT.